This paragraph covers one T cell receptor beta chain sequence. The entry originates in a study of blood T cell repertoires in COVID-19. This table comes from immunoSEQ multiplex PCR, and its TCRdb copy is limited to in-frame clones, with some not included. The sample holds 150,000 to 200,000 clones, around 80% seen once. The study recruited people aged 18 to 89 years across roughly 23 US areas. The study assigned cohorts using participant-reported clinical history. Either two negative PCRs, clearance, or symptom resolution qualified Cohort 3 donors as recovered. Trimming shortened V by 5 bases and J by 8 bases, and 16 bases separated the two germline ends. Germline CDR1 is MDHEN and CDR2 is SYDVKM. The length of the CDR3 is 13 residues.

The TCR sequence derives from a woman between 45 and 65 years old who had recovered from COVID-19. The material sequenced was PBMCs or T cells enriched from blood (not recorded which). The J gene is TRBJ2-7, the V gene TRBV28, with D perhaps matching TRBD1 (6 bases). CDR3 coding DNA: TGTGCCAGCAGTCCAGGGGAAGTATTAAAGCAGTACTTC. This codes for CASSPGEVLKQYF.